This is a list of T cell receptor beta chains from one sample in a study of cytotoxic CD8 clonotypes in ibrutinib-treated CLL. The method was immunoSEQ multiplex PCR; TCRdb's version includes in-frame clones alone and lacks a portion of them. The table shows 250,000 to 350,000 clones, with around 76% occurring only once. Sequenced here: PBMCs, sampled at disease progression, from a patient treated with ibrutinib. These receptors were obtained from a human donor with chronic lymphocytic leukemia. CDR3s include the opening cysteine and the closing phenylalanine or tryptophan. D genes are given only for firm matches. Some rows mark clone size as missing; the rest say once, few, many or name a class of expanded clone.

CDR3aa,CDR3nt,j_gene,abundance,v_gene,d_gene
CASSLALGLNTGELFF,TGCGCCAGCAGCTTGGCGTTAGGTTTGAACACCGGGGAGCTGTTTTTT,TRBJ2-2,few,TRBV5-1,-
CASSLGVSNNEQFF,TGTGCCAGCAGCCTGGGGGTCAGCAACAATGAGCAGTTCTTC,TRBJ2-1,few,TRBV7-3,-
CASSLSGANVLTF,TGTGCCAGCAGCCTCTCTGGGGCCAACGTCCTGACTTTC,TRBJ2-6,-,TRBV25-1,-
CASSSRTDSPLHF,TGTGCCAGCAGCTCTCGGACCGATTCACCCCTCCACTTT,TRBJ1-6,-,TRBV9,-
CASSPRRADSSNQPQHF,TGTGCCAGCAGTCCCAGACGGGCAGATTCGAGCAATCAGCCCCAGCATTTT,TRBJ1-5,-,TRBV21-1,-
CASSPNRRLNTEAFF,TGTGCCAGTAGTCCAAACAGGCGACTGAACACTGAAGCTTTCTTT,TRBJ1-1,-,TRBV19,-
CASTEGGGWGEKLFF,TGTGCCAGCACCGAAGGAGGGGGGTGGGGTGAAAAACTGTTTTTT,TRBJ1-4,-,TRBV6-1,-
CASGLAGEQYF,TGTGCCTCGGGACTAGCGGGCGAGCAGTACTTC,TRBJ2-7,-,TRBV6-5,TRBD2
CASRRQGFYEQYF,TGTGCCAGCAGACGACAGGGATTCTACGAGCAGTACTTC,TRBJ2-7,once,TRBV6-1,TRBD1
CASSLIGRGEQYF,TGTGCCAGCAGCTTGATCGGCCGCGGGGAGCAGTACTTC,TRBJ2-7,-,TRBV7-2,-
CASSRGLAPNTGELFF,TGTGCCAGCAGCCGCGGACTAGCCCCGAACACCGGGGAGCTGTTTTTT,TRBJ2-2,-,TRBV5-6,TRBD2
CASSVLGMNTGELFF,TGTGCCAGCAGCGTACTAGGGATGAACACCGGGGAGCTGTTTTTT,TRBJ2-2,-,TRBV9,-
CASSVGGGTGAEKLFF,TGTGCCAGCAGCGTAGGGGGTGGGACAGGGGCCGAAAAACTGTTTTTT,TRBJ1-4,-,TRBV9,TRBD1
CASSLDGGILQETQYF,TGTGCCAGCAGCTTAGACGGCGGGATTCTACAAGAGACCCAGTACTTC,TRBJ2-5,-,TRBV11-2,-
CASSLVDGGQPQHF,TGTGCCAGCAGCTTAGTTGATGGCGGGCAGCCCCAGCATTTT,TRBJ1-5,-,TRBV11-2,-
CASSLFFTRSYNEQFF,TGTGCCAGCAGTTTATTCTTCACGAGATCTTACAATGAGCAGTTCTTC,TRBJ2-1,-,TRBV27,-
CSVEDPAGMHTEAFF,TGCAGCGTTGAAGATCCGGCAGGCATGCACACTGAAGCTTTCTTT,TRBJ1-1,-,TRBV29-1,-
CASSLVLGFTEAFF,TGTGCCAGCAGCTTAGTTTTGGGTTTCACTGAAGCTTTCTTT,TRBJ1-1,-,TRBV7-9,-
CASSTRGTDTQYF,TGTGCCAGCAGCACCAGGGGCACAGATACGCAGTATTTT,TRBJ2-3,-,TRBV11-2,-
CASSAWDYPQETQYF,TGCGCCAGCAGCGCCTGGGACTACCCCCAAGAGACCCAGTACTTC,TRBJ2-5,-,TRBV5-1,TRBD2